This T cell receptor beta chain was captured by sequencing in a study of glioma-infiltrating T cells after dendritic cell vaccination (dated by TCRdb to 2015 to 2016). A note on the overall study: The cohort comprised roughly 15 glioblastoma patients from Phase I and II dendritic cell vaccination trials, 9 newly diagnosed and 6 with recurrent disease. Three intradermal dendritic cell vaccine injections were administered to patients at biweekly intervals in the arm below the axilla. In glioblastoma patients vaccinated with dendritic cells, deep sequencing of TCR beta CDR3 regions served to measure the amount of tumor-infiltrating lymphocytes and to compare repertoires between tumor and blood. Between the early 2000s and the early 2010s, the patients were given dendritic cell vaccination pulsed with autologous tumor lysate. Survival after dendritic cell vaccination was correlated with TCR sequencing metrics, such as TIL content and the overlap between tumor and blood repertoires. To make the vaccine, monocyte-derived dendritic cells were cultured for under eight days with IL-4 and GM-CSF and then pulsed overnight with autologous tumor lysate.

General findings and caveats noted by the study authors: TCR clonality showed no direct relationship with survival, which suggests that a diverse polyclonal response may matter. After dendritic cell vaccination, a higher estimated pretreatment TIL content predicted longer time to progression and overall survival. The three-group TCR overlap response model was characterized as speculative, and prospective validation of the model was stated to be required. The cohort was small and heterogeneous, only a few patients had full blood and tumor sets, and even fewer had initial-recurrent tumor pairs.

The time point label, read with the paper, signifies: after dendritic cell vaccination, including at tumor progression/relapse. Patients were selected on the basis of adequate residual fresh-frozen tumor tissue and more than two years of available survival data. None of the glioblastoma patients carried an isocitrate dehydrogenase mutation, although molecular status otherwise varied. PBMC collection took place before vaccination, two weeks after the third vaccination, and at tumor progression if progression occurred. Genomic DNA was extracted with the Qiagen DNeasy Blood extraction Kit. The immunoSEQ assay amplified TCRB CDR3 regions from roughly 2 micrograms of genomic DNA, or from all available DNA when less than that amount was available. The multiplex PCR employed 60 forward primers targeting TCR V beta segments and 13 reverse primers targeting J beta segments. To estimate reads per starting template, synthetic control templates were spiked into each sample at limiting dilution. Sequencing produced 87 bp reads on the Illumina HiSeq System. The published analysis was carried out like this. PCR and sequencing errors were removed by a nearest neighbor algorithm that merged closely related sequences. TCR overlap was measured as the percentage of unique tumor TCR beta sequences also present in the same patient's peripheral blood. The table comes from immuneACCESS by way of TCRdb, which keeps in-frame sequences with V and J called. Part of the clones is missing from these tables; in studies checked, under half for an unresolved V gene and the rest for unknown reasons. V and J calls and clone size are given by that table; D and trimming were obtained from the DNA. The sample profile shows roughly 85,000 clones; 75% to 90% of them were found once. The ten most abundant clones make up under 8.5% of the sample.

With respect to this clone: The target of this receptor is not known. Per-base quality was not reported, and no clone a single base away is much larger than it.

Based on the germline V gene (reference sequence), the CDR1 and CDR2 sequences are SEHNR and FQNEAQ. The CDR3 holds 14 amino acids from the cysteine to the phenylalanine. This entry keeps only the CDR3 DNA: 42 bases, framed from base 1. V and J lose 9 bases and 0 bases, and a span of 11 bases separates them. The rearranged chain carries TRBV7-9 and TRBJ2-2; a weak D assignment points to TRBD1 (6 bases agree). The clonotype originates from a human donor with glioblastoma. The material sequenced was blood, taken after dendritic cell vaccination. This receptor has the CDR3 CARTGTTNTGELFF. DNA sequence: TGTGCCAGAACCGGGACAACGAACACCGGGGAGCTGTTTTTT.